The 25 T cell receptor beta chains given below trace back to one sample, sequenced in a study of cytomegalovirus exposure and HLA in healthy donors. The table came from immunoSEQ multiplex PCR; TCRdb's copy has only in-frame clones and leaves some out. The sample holds roughly 120,000 clones, more than 70% seen once. The sample comprised PBMCs. All receptors come from a man younger than 35 in good health and CMV-seronegative.

The V gene is TRBV5-1, the J gene TRBJ2-7; 13 bases line up with TRBD2. This CDR3 is 16 amino acids long. CDR1 and CDR2 from the germline V gene are SGHRS and YFSETQ. With 4 bases clipped from V and 0 bases from J, the junction kept 4 bases outside the gene matches. CDR3 amino acids: CASSRGLAGSSYEQYF. CDR3 in DNA: TGCGCCAGCAGCAGGGGACTAGCGGGATCCTCCTACGAGCAGTACTTC.

This sequence joins TRBV7-2 and TRBJ1-1; 9 bases align to TRBD1. J lost 1 base, V lost 5 bases, and 5 bases had no gene match. Germline CDR1 SGHTA, CDR2 FQGNSA. The CDR3 sequence is 15 residues long. DNA of the CDR3: TGTGCCAGCAGCAAACTGACAGGGGGGAACACTGAAGCTTTCTTT. As protein: CASSKLTGGNTEAFF.

The chain links TRBV11-2 to TRBJ2-7; 9 bases map to TRBD1. Germline assignment: CDR1 SGHAT and CDR2 FQNNGV. V dropped 0 bases and J dropped 2; count of bases not matched to a gene: 8. The length of the CDR3 is 17 residues. Written as DNA, the CDR3 is TGTGCCAGCAGCTTAGATTCGGGGACAGGGTACACCTACGAGCAGTACTTC. Amino acid sequence: CASSLDSGTGYTYEQYF.

This clone was picked up a small number of times. This chain links TRBV28 with TRBJ2-7; the match to TRBD2 covers 7 bases. V was pared by 8 bases and J by 3 bases, with 4 bases of the junction left unmatched. The CDR3 is 12 amino acids. Germline CDR1 MDHEN, CDR2 SYDVKM. The CDR3 DNA follows: TGTGCCAGCGGCGGGAGTATCTACGAGCAGTACTTC. Translation gives CASGGSIYEQYF.

This clone was counted once. The genes are TRBV28 and TRBJ2-5; 8 bases agree with TRBD2. Germline CDR1 MDHEN, CDR2 SYDVKM. The V and J ends lost 5 bases and 4 bases, in that order; junction bases with no gene match: 6. The CDR3 contains 14 residues. The CDR3 region is CASSGSGRGETQYF. The CDR3, as DNA: TGTGCCAGCAGTGGAAGCGGGAGAGGAGAGACCCAGTACTTC.

The chain joins TRBV7-6 to TRBJ2-7; D is undetermined. Trimming shortened V by 1 base and J by 0 bases, and 7 bases separated the two germline ends. CDR1 and CDR2 (germline): SGHVS, FNYEAQ. The CDR3 sequence is 14 residues long. CDR3 DNA: TGTGCCAGCAGCTTAGGAACAGCCTCCTACGAGCAGTACTTC. It yields the protein CASSLGTASYEQYF.

V and J are TRBV28 and TRBJ2-2, with D perhaps matching TRBD2 (6 bases). Germline-derived CDR1 and CDR2 are MDHEN and SYDVKM. V lost 4 bases to trimming and J lost 0 bases, with 9 bases between them. This CDR3 has 15 amino acids. Here the CDR3 DNA reads TGTGCCAGCAGTTGGGGCGGGGCGAACACCGGGGAGCTGTTTTTT. As protein: CASSWGGANTGELFF.

This sequence joins TRBV5-6 and TRBJ1-4; D uncertain. V was shortened by 4 bases and J by 0 bases, with 10 bases between the two germline ends. Germline assignment: CDR1 SGHDT and CDR2 YYEEEE. This CDR3 spans 15 amino acids. In DNA form, the CDR3 reads TGTGCCAGCAGCCTTCAGCGTGCAACTAATGAAAAACTGTTTTTT. Translated: CASSLQRATNEKLFF. The whole variable domain, filled in from reference TRBV5-6 and TRBJ1-4, reads DAGVTQSPTHLIKTRGQQVTLRCSPKSGHDTVSWYQQALGQGPQFIFQYYEEEERQRGNFPDRFSGHQFPNYSSELNVNALLLGDSALYLCASSLQRATNEKLFFGSGTQLSVL.

This chain joins TRBV2 and TRBJ2-2, with D perhaps matching TRBD1 (5 bases). Germline V gene data show CDR1 as SNHLY and CDR2 as FYNNEI. Trimming cost V 1 base and J 6 bases, with 15 bases left between them. The CDR3 is 16 amino acids. CDR3 loop: CASSEEGITVAGELFF. The CDR3 region has the DNA TGTGCCAGCAGTGAAGAGGGGATTACTGTGGCCGGGGAGCTGTTTTTT.

This chain joins TRBV25-1 and TRBJ2-7; TRBD2 matches at 7 bases. V lost 4 bases and J lost 7; bases outside the gene matches: 10. CDR3 length equals 14 residues. CDR1 and CDR2 from the germline V gene are MGHDK and SYGVNS. The CDR3 is CASSGGGTKDEQYF. DNA for the CDR3: TGTGCCAGCAGTGGGGGAGGGACTAAAGATGAGCAGTACTTC.

This chain links TRBV7-2 with TRBJ2-1, with D tentatively TRBD2 (7 bases). The V gene's germline CDR1 is SGHTA and CDR2 FQGNSA. The CDR3 is 16 residues long. V lost 6 bases, J lost 4 bases, and 19 bases lay in between. CDR3 region: CASRGQGREIYNEQFF. Written as DNA, the CDR3 is TGTGCCAGCAGAGGGCAGGGGAGGGAGATTTACAATGAGCAGTTCTTC.

The chain couples TRBV20-1 to TRBJ1-1; D not certain. Trimming took off 4 bases at V and 10 bases at J, with 10 bases between the two ends. Per germline, CDR1 DFQATT and CDR2 SNEGSKA (reference sequence). This CDR3 spans 10 amino acids. The CDR3 loop is CSATGNRAFF. In nucleotides, the CDR3 is TGCAGTGCTACGGGGAACAGAGCTTTCTTT.

This chain links TRBV19 with TRBJ1-2; the D gene is possibly TRBD1 (6 bases). The germline gives CDR1 LNHDA, CDR2 SQIVND (reference sequence). The CDR3 loop spans 18 amino acids. Trimming took off 6 bases at V and 1 base at J, with 24 bases between the two ends. The CDR3 nucleotides are TGTGCCAGTAGCTTCCCAGGTGGAATGGGGGCGCGTAACTATGGCTACACCTTC. It is translated as CASSFPGGMGARNYGYTF. The full variable domain, its missing parts supplied by reference TRBV19 and TRBJ1-2, is DGGITQSPKYLFRKEGQNVTLSCEQNLNHDAMYWYRQDPGQGLRLIYYSQIVNDFQKGDIAEGYSVSREKKESFPLTVTSAQKNPTAFYLCASSFPGGMGARNYGYTFGSGTRLTVV.

This clone has a handful of counts. CDR3 protein: CASSSRTSGNTYEQYF. The CDR3 DNA sequence: TGTGCCAGCAGCTCTCGGACTAGCGGCAATACCTACGAGCAGTACTTC. This rearrangement joins TRBV7-2 to TRBJ2-7; 10 positions match TRBD2. The germline CDR1 and CDR2 sequences are SGHTA and FQGNSA. The CDR3 spans 16 residues. V shed 4 bases and J 2 bases; nucleotides not matched to a gene: 8. Full variable domain (rest looked up from reference TRBV7-2 and TRBJ2-7): GAGVSQSPSNKVTEKGKDVELRCDPISGHTALYWYRQSLGQGLEFLIYFQGNSAPDKSGLPSDRFSAERTGGSVSTLTIQRTQQEDSAVYLCASSSRTSGNTYEQYFGPGTRLTVT.

The chain is built from TRBV10-2 and TRBJ2-7, with a possible D match to TRBD2 (5 bases). Trimming took off 7 bases at V and 2 bases at J, with 15 bases between the two ends. CDR1 is WSHSY, CDR2 SAAADI, per germline. This CDR3 spans 14 amino acids. For the CDR3, the DNA is TGCGCCAGCATGGACTCAAAGATCCCCTACGAGCAGTACTTC. Protein sequence: CASMDSKIPYEQYF.

This chain uses TRBV28 with TRBJ2-7; 7 nucleotides line up with TRBD2. This CDR3 has 14 amino acids. J lost 6 bases, V lost 5 bases, and 10 bases had no gene match. The germline CDR1 and CDR2 sequences are MDHEN and SYDVKM. The CDR3 reads CASSRAGTWGEQYF. The CDR3, as DNA: TGTGCCAGCAGTCGAGCGGGGACCTGGGGCGAGCAGTACTTC.

As concerns this clone: This same CDR3 is encoded by further DNA sequences in the sample. CDR3 sequence (DNA): TGTGCCAGCAGTGAAGGGGGGACAGGGCTGGGCATGGATGGCTACACCTTC. This encodes CASSEGGTGLGMDGYTF. V and J are TRBV6-1 and TRBJ1-2, with 9 bases identical to TRBD1. CDR3 length: 17 residues. Germline lookup yields CDR1 MNHNS and CDR2 SASEGT. V lost 1 base to trimming and J lost 6 bases; unmatched junction nucleotides: 12.

This clone was observed a handful of times. V and J are TRBV18 and TRBJ2-7; D is undetermined. CDR1 and CDR2 from the germline V gene are KGHSH and LQKENI. The CDR3 consists of 17 residues. V lost 2 bases and J lost 0, with 17 bases in between. The CDR3: CASSPVWANPGSYEQYF. The CDR3 DNA reads as TGTGCCAGCTCACCAGTTTGGGCCAACCCAGGCTCCTACGAGCAGTACTTC. Combining the CDR3 with reference TRBV18 and TRBJ2-7 gives the whole variable domain NAGVMQNPRHLVRRRGQEARLRCSPMKGHSHVYWYRQLPEEGLKFMVYLQKENIIDESGMPKERFSAEFPKEGPSILRIQQVVRGDSAAYFCASSPVWANPGSYEQYFGPGTRLTVT.

This sequence joins TRBV7-2 and TRBJ2-2; no clear D. The germline CDR1 and CDR2 sequences are SGHTA and FQGNSA. The CDR3 has 13 residues. V was trimmed by 4 bases and J by 6 bases, leaving 9 bases between them. The CDR3 protein is CASSSAAAGELFF. The DNA of the CDR3 is TGTGCCAGCAGCTCCGCGGCGGCCGGGGAGCTGTTTTTT.

J is TRBJ2-1 and V is TRBV4-1; 9 bases fit TRBD2. The junction had 9 bases not matched to a gene; V was cut back by 3 bases and J by 3 bases. The length of the CDR3 is 17 residues. The V gene's germline CDR1 is MGHRA and CDR2 YSYEKL. CDR3 loop: CASSQARVTSGYNEQFF. CDR3 nucleotide sequence: TGCGCCAGCAGCCAGGCCCGAGTGACTAGCGGCTACAATGAGCAGTTCTTC.

The genes are TRBV9 and TRBJ2-2, with D possibly TRBD2 on 6 matching bases. This CDR3 is built from 16 residues. From germline, CDR1 is SGDLS and CDR2 YYNGEE. V lost 0 bases, J lost 1 base, and 10 bases lay in between. This CDR3 reads CASSVGLAVNTGELFF. In DNA form, the CDR3 reads TGTGCCAGCAGCGTAGGTTTAGCGGTGAACACCGGGGAGCTGTTTTTT.

V is TRBV30 and J is TRBJ1-2; D is undetermined. The CDR3 is 16 amino acids. Germline-derived CDR1 and CDR2 are GTSNPN and SVGIG (reference sequence). The germline V and J ends were trimmed by 0 bases and 4 bases, with 18 bases remaining between them. In DNA, the CDR3 is TGTGCCTGGAGTGTGGAGGTTGGGGTCGTCGCCTATGGCTACACCTTC. This translates into CAWSVEVGVVAYGYTF.

The V call is TRBV9, the J call TRBJ2-5, with D possibly matching TRBD1 (6 bases). Trimming took off 2 bases at V and 4 bases at J, with 9 bases between the two ends. This CDR3 has 13 amino acids. The germline V gene encodes CDR1 SGDLS and CDR2 YYNGEE. The CDR3 region is CASSVAGAETQYF. The CDR3 DNA sequence: TGTGCCAGCAGCGTGGCAGGGGCAGAGACCCAGTACTTC.

This clone was seen a handful of times. The chain uses TRBV19 and TRBJ2-7, with D maybe TRBD2 (6 bases). The V gene's germline CDR1 is LNHDA and CDR2 SQIVND (reference sequence). V was cut by 8 bases and J by 1 base, with 12 bases left in between. This CDR3 region has 13 residues. The CDR3 DNA reads TGTGCCAGTGGGGACTCAAGATCCTACGAGCAGTACTTC. Translation: CASGDSRSYEQYF. Filled out from reference TRBV19 and TRBJ2-7, the complete variable domain reads DGGITQSPKYLFRKEGQNVTLSCEQNLNHDAMYWYRQDPGQGLRLIYYSQIVNDFQKGDIAEGYSVSREKKESFPLTVTSAQKNPTAFYLCASGDSRSYEQYFGPGTRLTVT.

This chain uses TRBV27 with TRBJ1-5; 7 positions agree with TRBD1. V trimming: 5 bases; J trimming: 5 bases; junction bases outside the gene matches: 9. This CDR3 is built from 15 residues. The germline V gene has CDR1 MNHEY and CDR2 SMNVEV (reference sequence). The CDR3 spells CASSTSTGEDQPQHF. DNA for the CDR3: TGTGCCAGCAGTACATCCACAGGGGAAGATCAGCCCCAGCATTTT.